This TCR beta chain originates from a study of a mutant IDH1 vaccine in newly diagnosed glioma. Study background: Vaccinations were initiated 4-6 weeks following radiotherapy alone, or were given together with temozolomide cycles. Mean patient age was about 40 years; around 60% were male and about 40% female. Most patients had radiochemotherapy with temozolomide before enrollment; others had one alone.

Stated time point: week 23, last vaccination. In every dose of vaccine, 300 ug of mutant IDH1 20-mer peptide was given alongside topical imiquimod. Data came from immunoSEQ multiplex PCR; TCRdb stores just in-frame clones and leaves some out. Here the sample spans 9,500 to 12,000 clones, approximately 88% being singletons. Regarding this clone: Its antigen remains unidentified.

The CDR3 totals 16 residues. Trimming removed 5 bases from V and 4 bases from J, with 21 bases in between. Germline V CDR1 and CDR2: MNHEY, SMNVEV (reference sequence). This receptor was identified in a woman aged 40 to 50 with glioma. Some clones in this sample may be carry-over from other donors' samples. Sequences were derived from PBMCs, sampled from a glioma patient whose treatment included an IDH1 peptide vaccine. The rearrangement uses TRBV27 and TRBJ2-7; D may correspond to TRBD1 or TRBD2 (5 bases each). The CDR3 coding sequence is TGTGCCAGCAGTCTATTTGGGGGTAACAATCCGTACGAGCAGTACTTC. Residues: CASSLFGGNNPYEQYF.